The rows below give T cell receptor beta chains drawn from one sample of a study of blood T cell repertoires in COVID-19. The data were produced by immunoSEQ multiplex PCR, yet TCRdb's version contains in-frame clones alone and is incomplete. The sample holds approximately 450,000 clones; 75% to 90% are singletons and the top ten take around 1.1%. The sequencing sample was made of PBMCs or T cells enriched from blood (not recorded which). Receptor source: a man aged 25-40 years who had recovered from COVID-19. CDR3s include the opening cysteine and the closing phenylalanine or tryptophan. D genes are given only for firm matches. For some rows the clone size is stated as once, few or many, or as a class when expanded; others skip it.

abundance: NA; d_gene: TRBD1; v_gene: TRBV27; j_gene: TRBJ2-5; CDR3nt: TGTGCCAGCATTCCACAGGGGGCGATCGGAAAGACCCAGTACTTC; CDR3aa: CASIPQGAIGKTQYF
abundance: NA; d_gene: TRBD1; v_gene: TRBV28; j_gene: TRBJ2-5; CDR3nt: TGTGCCAGCAGCTCCTCCGGACAGGGTCCCCAAGAGACCCAGTACTTC; CDR3aa: CASSSSGQGPQETQYF
abundance: few; d_gene: TRBD1; v_gene: TRBV5-1; j_gene: TRBJ1-1; CDR3nt: TGCGCCAGCAGCGATGGACAGGGGGGGATGAACACTGAAGCTTTCTTT; CDR3aa: CASSDGQGGMNTEAFF
abundance: NA; d_gene: NA; v_gene: TRBV4-1; j_gene: TRBJ1-1; CDR3nt: TGCGCCAGCAGCCAGGACGGGACATCGGTCTTAGACACTGAAGCTTTCTTT; CDR3aa: CASSQDGTSVLDTEAFF
abundance: NA; d_gene: NA; v_gene: TRBV19; j_gene: TRBJ1-2; CDR3nt: TGTGCCAGTAGTATCTGGGGCGACGGCTACACCTTC; CDR3aa: CASSIWGDGYTF
abundance: NA; d_gene: NA; v_gene: TRBV2; j_gene: TRBJ1-2; CDR3nt: TGTGCCAGCAGTGCAGGGCGTGAGGGCTACACCTTC; CDR3aa: CASSAGREGYTF
abundance: NA; d_gene: NA; v_gene: TRBV7-9; j_gene: TRBJ1-1; CDR3nt: TGTGCCAGCAGCGCCTGGAGGGCCCCCGGGAACACTGAAGCTTTCTTT; CDR3aa: CASSAWRAPGNTEAFF
abundance: NA; d_gene: NA; v_gene: TRBV5-1; j_gene: TRBJ2-5; CDR3nt: TGCGCCAGCAGCTCGGGACTCAGACAAGAGACCCAGTACTTC; CDR3aa: CASSSGLRQETQYF
abundance: NA; d_gene: TRBD2; v_gene: TRBV5-4; j_gene: TRBJ2-5; CDR3nt: TGTGCCAGCAGGTCTAGCGGACTGACGACCCAGTACTTC; CDR3aa: CASRSSGLTTQYF
abundance: once; d_gene: NA; v_gene: TRBV7-9; j_gene: TRBJ1-1; CDR3nt: TGTGCCAGCAGCTTATCGTACGGGAACACTGAAGCTTTCTTT; CDR3aa: CASSLSYGNTEAFF
abundance: NA; d_gene: TRBD1; v_gene: TRBV10-2; j_gene: TRBJ1-6; CDR3nt: TGCGCCAGCAGGGAACAGGGGGTAGGGTCACCCCTCCACTTT; CDR3aa: CASREQGVGSPLHF
abundance: NA; d_gene: NA; v_gene: TRBV18; j_gene: TRBJ1-2; CDR3nt: TGTGCCAGCTCACCACCGTTGGCAGGGGTCAGGAACTATGGCTACACCTTC; CDR3aa: CASSPPLAGVRNYGYTF
abundance: few; d_gene: TRBD2; v_gene: TRBV11-2; j_gene: TRBJ2-1; CDR3nt: TGTGCCAGCAGCTTAGATGGTAGCGGGCACTACAATGAGCAGTTCTTC; CDR3aa: CASSLDGSGHYNEQFF
abundance: few; d_gene: TRBD2; v_gene: TRBV7-7; j_gene: TRBJ2-5; CDR3nt: TGTGCCAGCAGCCTCGGGAGTAGCGGGTCCCAAGAGACCCAGTACTTC; CDR3aa: CASSLGSSGSQETQYF
abundance: NA; d_gene: TRBD1; v_gene: TRBV25-1; j_gene: TRBJ2-2; CDR3nt: TGTGCCAGCCTTCCCCGGACAGGGTACACCGGGGAGCTGTTTTTT; CDR3aa: CASLPRTGYTGELFF
abundance: NA; d_gene: TRBD2; v_gene: TRBV7-9; j_gene: TRBJ2-1; CDR3nt: TGTGCCAGCAGCCCGACTAGCGGGTTCTACAATGAGCAGTTCTTC; CDR3aa: CASSPTSGFYNEQFF
abundance: NA; d_gene: TRBD1; v_gene: TRBV5-1; j_gene: TRBJ1-1; CDR3nt: TGCGCCAGCAGCACGGGACAGTCGAGGACTGAAGCTTTCTTT; CDR3aa: CASSTGQSRTEAFF
abundance: NA; d_gene: NA; v_gene: TRBV19; j_gene: TRBJ2-1; CDR3nt: TGTGCCAGTAGTCGGTGGGAGAAGTATTACAATAAGCAGTTCTTC; CDR3aa: CASSRWEKYYNKQFF
abundance: few; d_gene: NA; v_gene: TRBV4-1; j_gene: TRBJ2-7; CDR3nt: TGCGCCAGCAGCCAAGCCGGGAGTGTTTACGAGCAGTACTTC; CDR3aa: CASSQAGSVYEQYF
abundance: NA; d_gene: TRBD1; v_gene: TRBV18; j_gene: TRBJ1-2; CDR3nt: TGTGCCAGCTCACCCGAACAGGGGAACTATGGCTACACCTTC; CDR3aa: CASSPEQGNYGYTF
abundance: NA; d_gene: TRBD1; v_gene: TRBV18; j_gene: TRBJ1-5; CDR3nt: TGTGCCAGCTCGCTAGACAGGGTAGGACAGCCCCAGCATTTT; CDR3aa: CASSLDRVGQPQHF
abundance: once; d_gene: NA; v_gene: TRBV19; j_gene: TRBJ1-3; CDR3nt: TGTGCCAGTAGTTTGACCTACAGTGACACCATATATTTT; CDR3aa: CASSLTYSDTIYF
abundance: NA; d_gene: NA; v_gene: TRBV3-1/TRBV3-2; j_gene: TRBJ2-1; CDR3nt: TGTGCCAGCACTTTATCGGCCGGGACTTACAATGAGCAGTTCTTC; CDR3aa: CASTLSAGTYNEQFF
abundance: once; d_gene: NA; v_gene: TRBV6-5; j_gene: TRBJ1-4; CDR3nt: TGTGCCAGCAGTTATTCCGGAGGGGATCATGAAAAACTGTTTTTT; CDR3aa: CASSYSGGDHEKLFF